Shown below are 10 T cell receptor beta chains from a single sample sequenced in a study of CD4 T cells in relation to SARS-CoV-2 and coronaviruses. What these receptors recognize is not known. Only in-frame clones appear in the TCRdb table, and some are missing; sequencing was by immunoSEQ multiplex PCR. The table includes about 37,000 clones, under 90% detected once. Sequenced material: naive CD4+ T cells from PBMCs, cultured in vitro. The subset was: naive CD4+ T cells isolated by negative enrichment. These receptors all come from an adult with COVID-19.

The J gene is TRBJ1-6, the V gene TRBV30; D is unresolved. Deletions cut 3 bases from V and 8 bases from J, with 14 bases between. The germline gives CDR1 GTSNPN, CDR2 SVGIG (reference sequence). The CDR3 consists of 14 residues. The CDR3 loop reads CAWRRRGADSPLHF. The CDR3 DNA follows: TGTGCCTGGAGAAGGCGGGGTGCAGATTCACCCCTCCACTTT. The variable domain in full, completed from reference TRBV30 and TRBJ1-6, reads SQTIHQWPATLVQPVGSPLSLECTVEGTSNPNLYWYRQAAGRGLQLLFYSVGIGQISSEVPQNLSASRPQDRQFILSSKKLLLSDSGFYLCAWRRRGADSPLHFGNGTRLTVT.

J is TRBJ2-7 and V is TRBV4-1, with 9 bases matching TRBD1. Losses at the gene ends were 8 bases for V and 4 bases for J; bases not matched to a gene: 9. CDR1 is MGHRA, CDR2 YSYEKL, per germline. The CDR3 loop spans 14 amino acids. DNA for the CDR3: TGCGCCAGCGGAGTGACAGGGGGGGGATACGAGCAGTACTTC. This codes for CASGVTGGGYEQYF.

This clone has just one count. The CDR3 DNA follows: TGTGCCAGCTCACCCCTAGCGGACTCCTACGAGCAGTACTTC. Protein product: CASSPLADSYEQYF. This sequence joins TRBV18 and TRBJ2-7, with 7 bases that match TRBD2. The CDR3 runs to 14 residues. The junction had 2 bases not matched to a gene; V was cut back by 3 bases and J by 0 bases. The germline V gene has CDR1 KGHSH and CDR2 LQKENI. Full variable domain (rest looked up from reference TRBV18 and TRBJ2-7): NAGVMQNPRHLVRRRGQEARLRCSPMKGHSHVYWYRQLPEEGLKFMVYLQKENIIDESGMPKERFSAEFPKEGPSILRIQQVVRGDSAAYFCASSPLADSYEQYFGPGTRLTVT.

The V gene is TRBV30, the J gene TRBJ2-7; D is possibly TRBD1 or TRBD2 (5 bases each). The CDR3 totals 13 residues. Germline V gives CDR1 GTSNPN, CDR2 SVGIG (reference sequence). V gave up 4 bases and J gave up 3 bases, with 13 bases separating them. The DNA for the CDR3 is TGTGCCTGGAACCGGGGCCTTATCTACGAGCAGTACTTC. Translating gives CAWNRGLIYEQYF.

The genes are TRBV5-1 and TRBJ2-3, with 8 bases that match TRBD2. CDR1 and CDR2 (germline): SGHRS, YFSETQ. The V gene end was trimmed by 2 bases and the J gene end by 5 bases; junction bases not matched to a gene: 7. This CDR3 contains 15 residues. The CDR3 loop is CASSLSSGTGDTQYF. CDR3 nucleotide sequence: TGCGCCAGCAGCTTAAGTAGCGGGACGGGAGATACGCAGTATTTT.

J is TRBJ2-3 and V is TRBV5-1; possibly TRBD2 for D (6 bases). The CDR3 has 15 residues. The germline CDR1 and CDR2 sequences are SGHRS and YFSETQ. V was clipped by 1 base and J by 4 bases, with 13 bases between them. CDR3 in amino acids: CASSLRAGGADTQYF. The CDR3 bases are TGCGCCAGCAGCTTGCGAGCGGGCGGGGCAGATACGCAGTATTTT. Looking up the rest from reference TRBV5-1 and TRBJ2-3 gives the full variable domain: KAGVTQTPRYLIKTRGQQVTLSCSPISGHRSVSWYQQTPGQGLQFLFEYFSETQRNKGNFPGRFSGRQFSNSRSEMNVSTLELGDSALYLCASSLRAGGADTQYFGPGTRLTVL.

The V and J genes are TRBV7-9 and TRBJ2-5; the D is unclear. Germline-derived CDR1 and CDR2 are SEHNR and FQNEAQ (reference sequence). Trimming stripped 5 bases from V and 1 base from J, with 14 bases between. CDR3 length: 15 residues. The CDR3 nucleotides are TGTGCCAGCAGCGGACCTTGGTTGGCCCAAGAGACCCAGTACTTC. It yields the protein CASSGPWLAQETQYF.

This sequence joins TRBV10-3 and TRBJ2-1; the match to TRBD2 covers 12 bases. The CDR3 runs 15 residues. Trimming at V came to 3 bases and at J to 8 bases, leaving 5 bases not matched to a gene. Germline values: CDR1 ENHRY, CDR2 SYGVKD. The CDR3 region has the DNA TGTGCCATCAGTGAAACTAGCGGGAGGTTGGATGAGCAGTTCTTC. This sequence encodes CAISETSGRLDEQFF.

The rearrangement uses TRBV24-1 and TRBJ2-1; D may be TRBD1 (5 bases). This CDR3 is built from 15 residues. The germline gives CDR1 KGHDR, CDR2 SFDVKD. The ends were cut back, 4 bases at V and 0 bases at J, with 9 bases in the middle. CDR3 region: CATSDRESSYNEQFF. The CDR3 DNA reads TGTGCCACCAGTGACAGGGAAAGCTCCTACAATGAGCAGTTCTTC.

The chain links TRBV19 to TRBJ2-3; D may match TRBD1 or TRBD2 (5 bases each). The germline gives CDR1 LNHDA, CDR2 SQIVND (reference sequence). V was clipped by 4 bases and J by 1 base, with 12 bases between them. CDR3 length equals 15 residues. CDR3 loop: CASSRTGAGTDTQYF. The CDR3, as DNA: TGTGCCAGTAGTAGGACTGGGGCTGGCACAGATACGCAGTATTTT.